This TCR beta chain was profiled in a study of T cell changes during pregnancy in multiple sclerosis. V lost 7 bases and J lost 3; bases outside the gene matches: 7. The CDR3 contains 13 residues. From germline, CDR1 is SQVTM and CDR2 ANQGSEA. Clones were sequenced by immunoSEQ multiplex PCR, and TCRdb holds only the in-frame ones, with some missing. The profile shows 89,000 or so clones, about 90% of them singletons. This rearrangement joins TRBV29-1 to TRBJ2-5; TRBD2 aligns across 8 bases. The sequence was obtained from a female donor in good health, serving as a control in a pregnancy study. Some clones in this sample may be carry-over from other donors' samples. This specimen consisted of PBMCs, obtained in the first trimester of pregnancy. CDR3 DNA sequence: TGCAGCGGGGGGCGGGGGGAAGAAGAGACCCAGTACTTC. This sequence encodes CSGGRGEEETQYF.